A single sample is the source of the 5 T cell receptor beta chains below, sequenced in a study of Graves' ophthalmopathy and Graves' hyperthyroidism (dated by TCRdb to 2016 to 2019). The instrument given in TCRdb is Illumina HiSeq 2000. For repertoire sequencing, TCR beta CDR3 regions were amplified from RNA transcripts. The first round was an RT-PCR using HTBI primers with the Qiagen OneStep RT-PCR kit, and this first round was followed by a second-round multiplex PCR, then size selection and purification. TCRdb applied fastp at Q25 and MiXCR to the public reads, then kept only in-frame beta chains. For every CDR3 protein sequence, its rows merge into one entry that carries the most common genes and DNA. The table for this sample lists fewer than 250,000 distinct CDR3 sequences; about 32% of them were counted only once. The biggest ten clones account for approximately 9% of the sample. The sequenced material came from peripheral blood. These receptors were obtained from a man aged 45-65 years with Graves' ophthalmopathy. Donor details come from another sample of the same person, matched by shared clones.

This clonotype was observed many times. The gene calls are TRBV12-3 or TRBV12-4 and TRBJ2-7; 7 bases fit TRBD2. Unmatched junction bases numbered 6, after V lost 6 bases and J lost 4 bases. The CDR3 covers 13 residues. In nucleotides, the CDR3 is TGTGCCAGCAGGTGGAGCGGGACGTACGAGCAGTACTTC. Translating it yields CASRWSGTYEQYF.

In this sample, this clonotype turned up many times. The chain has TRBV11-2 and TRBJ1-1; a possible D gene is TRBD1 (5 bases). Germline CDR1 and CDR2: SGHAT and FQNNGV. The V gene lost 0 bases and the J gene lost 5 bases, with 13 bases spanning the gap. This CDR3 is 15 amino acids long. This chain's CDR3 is CASSLDPGDSTEAFF. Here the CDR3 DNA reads TGTGCCAGCAGCTTAGATCCGGGGGACTCGACTGAAGCTTTCTTT.

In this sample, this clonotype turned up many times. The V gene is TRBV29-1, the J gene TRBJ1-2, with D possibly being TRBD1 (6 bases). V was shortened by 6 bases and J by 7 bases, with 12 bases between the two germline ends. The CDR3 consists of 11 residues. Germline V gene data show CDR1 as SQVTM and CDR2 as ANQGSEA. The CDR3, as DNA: TGCAGCGTAGGGGGGGCGCGTGGCTACACCTTC. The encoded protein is CSVGGARGYTF. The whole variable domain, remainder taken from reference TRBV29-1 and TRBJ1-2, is SAVISQKPSRDICQRGTSLTIQCQVDSQVTMMFWYRQQPGQSLTLIATANQGSEATYESGFVIDKFPISRPNLTFSTLTVSNMSPEDSSIYLCSVGGARGYTFGSGTRLTVV.

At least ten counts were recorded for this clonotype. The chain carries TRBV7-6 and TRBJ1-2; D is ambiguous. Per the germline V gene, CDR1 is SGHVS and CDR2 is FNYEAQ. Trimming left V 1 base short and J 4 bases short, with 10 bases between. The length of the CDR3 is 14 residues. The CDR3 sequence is CASSLDGALYGYTF. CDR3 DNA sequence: TGTGCCAGCAGCTTAGATGGCGCACTCTATGGCTACACCTTC.

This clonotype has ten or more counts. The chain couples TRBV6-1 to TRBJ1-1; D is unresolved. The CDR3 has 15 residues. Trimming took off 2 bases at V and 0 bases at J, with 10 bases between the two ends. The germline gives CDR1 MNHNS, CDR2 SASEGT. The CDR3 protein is CASSEPPPLNTEAFF. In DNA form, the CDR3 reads TGTGCCAGCAGTGAACCACCTCCACTGAACACTGAAGCTTTCTTT.